This is a list of T cell receptor beta chains from one sample in a study of cytomegalovirus exposure and HLA in healthy donors. The protocol was immunoSEQ multiplex PCR, while the TCRdb copy is restricted to in-frame clones and leaves out a portion. The sample lists about 150,000 clones, roughly 70% occurring once. Sequenced: PBMCs. The receptors derive from a man in his sixties in good health and CMV-seronegative. The CDR3 runs from the conserved cysteine through the conserved F or W. Size values are once, few and many counts, or a class for expanded clones, and some rows have none.

V,size,CDR3
TRBV30,few,CAWNPQGLADTQYF
TRBV28,few,CASSLGVGTGELFF
TRBV5-4,NA,CASSFTVGHDEQYF
TRBV27,few,CASSSGVSNQPQHF
TRBV7-8,NA,CASSSGLGTDTQYF
TRBV4-1,NA,CASSFDRVQVSGANVLTF
TRBV7-9,NA,CASSFSLENTGELFF
TRBV4-1,NA,CASSQNRGAPNSPLHF
TRBV18,few,CASSPLAPGSSYEQYF
TRBV5-4,once,CASSSPLRGMNTEAFF
TRBV7-9,once,CASSLIGDTEAFF
TRBV6-5,NA,CASSYLGLRNEQFF
TRBV30,NA,CAWRVDYNEQFF
TRBV7-2,NA,CASSPDRGLMNEQFF
TRBV5-6,NA,CASSLGGGPISYEQYF
TRBV9,once,CASSVGGSGEQFF
TRBV5-1,NA,CASSLKGAPYEQYF
TRBV28,NA,CASSSRQGNYGYTF
TRBV4-1,NA,CASSQDGGKGEKLFF
TRBV10-3,NA,CAISESEGAGEQYF
TRBV19,NA,CASSMIGQGSFPEAFF
TRBV9,NA,CASSLPGTGGTDTQYF
TRBV7-6,NA,CASSSYRDRGRYEQYF
TRBV18,NA,CASSPFSQENTEAFF
TRBV19,NA,CASSIGGGRGETQYF
TRBV19,NA,CASSITTGTRKYF
TRBV7-2,NA,CASSLRPRGNQPQHF
TRBV27,few,CASRWGVGLGDTQYF
TRBV5-6,few,CASSPWTGSSYEQYF